These T cell receptor beta chains were read from a single sample in a study of OX40 agonist ivuxolimab in advanced cancers. TCRdb's copy holds only in-frame clones and misses some; the assay was immunoSEQ multiplex PCR. This table has more than 35,000 clones, 60% to 85% appearing once. The starting material was CD4+ or CD8+ T cells sorted from blood, obtained in a trial of the OX40 agonist ivuxolimab. The receptors stem from an adult with an advanced solid tumor such as melanoma, head and neck, liver or kidney cancer. Each CDR3 is given with its conserved first and last residue. Fields, in order: CDR3 protein, CDR3 DNA, V gene, clone size, J gene, D gene. D genes are given only for firm matches. Clone sizes are given selectively: once, few, many, or a class where the clone is expanded.

CDR3 protein: CASRAGTGLFEQYF
CDR3 DNA: TGCGCCAGCAGGGCCGGGACAGGGCTTTTCGAGCAGTACTTC
V gene: TRBV10-2
clone size: .
J gene: TRBJ2-7
D gene: TRBD1

CDR3 protein: CASSDAHLRDTQYF
CDR3 DNA: TGCGCCAGCAGTGATGCACATCTCAGGGATACGCAGTATTTT
V gene: TRBV10-1
clone size: .
J gene: TRBJ2-3
D gene: .

CDR3 protein: CASGNTQYF
CDR3 DNA: TGTGCTAGTGGAAATACGCAGTATTTT
V gene: TRBV12-5
clone size: .
J gene: TRBJ2-3
D gene: .

CDR3 protein: CASTAVQGAGEQYF
CDR3 DNA: TGTGCCAGCACCGCAGTGCAGGGGGCTGGCGAGCAGTACTTC
V gene: TRBV6-5
clone size: .
J gene: TRBJ2-7
D gene: TRBD1

CDR3 protein: CASSFLGSYEQYF
CDR3 DNA: TGTGCCAGCAGTTTTCTAGGGTCCTACGAGCAGTACTTC
V gene: TRBV28
clone size: .
J gene: TRBJ2-7
D gene: .

CDR3 protein: CASSFGQGVFPQHF
CDR3 DNA: TGTGCCAGCAGTTTTGGACAGGGGGTTTTTCCCCAGCATTTT
V gene: TRBV27
clone size: .
J gene: TRBJ1-5
D gene: TRBD1

CDR3 protein: CASSVGPSSNQPQHF
CDR3 DNA: TGTGCCAGCAGCGTAGGGCCCAGTAGCAATCAGCCCCAGCATTTT
V gene: TRBV9
clone size: .
J gene: TRBJ1-5
D gene: .

CDR3 protein: CASSLRGGGQFF
CDR3 DNA: TGTGCCAGCAGCCTACGGGGAGGCGGGCAGTTCTTC
V gene: TRBV5-8
clone size: .
J gene: TRBJ2-1
D gene: .

CDR3 protein: CAWSRDRVGNEQFF
CDR3 DNA: TGTGCCTGGAGTAGGGACAGGGTGGGCAATGAGCAGTTCTTC
V gene: TRBV30
clone size: .
J gene: TRBJ2-1
D gene: TRBD1

CDR3 protein: CASRAAPPYEQYF
CDR3 DNA: TGTGCCAGCAGGGCCGCGCCCCCATACGAGCAGTACTTC
V gene: TRBV28
clone size: .
J gene: TRBJ2-7
D gene: .

CDR3 protein: CSLRDRGIEGYTF
CDR3 DNA: TGCAGCCTAAGGGACAGGGGCATCGAAGGCTACACCTTC
V gene: TRBV29-1
clone size: .
J gene: TRBJ1-2
D gene: TRBD1

CDR3 protein: CASSTGTDTQYF
CDR3 DNA: TGTGCCAGCAGTACAGGGACAGATACGCAGTATTTT
V gene: TRBV27
clone size: few
J gene: TRBJ2-3
D gene: .

CDR3 protein: CSVLLRDSSYEQYF
CDR3 DNA: TGCAGCGTGCTCCTCCGGGACTCTTCTTACGAGCAGTACTTC
V gene: TRBV29-1
clone size: .
J gene: TRBJ2-7
D gene: .

CDR3 protein: CASSLGGNYGYTF
CDR3 DNA: TGTGCCAGCAGCTTAGGAGGGAACTATGGCTACACCTTC
V gene: TRBV7-6
clone size: .
J gene: TRBJ1-2
D gene: .

CDR3 protein: CASSLVGKGTDTQYF
CDR3 DNA: TGTGCCAGCAGCTTAGTGGGGAAAGGGACAGATACGCAGTATTTT
V gene: TRBV7-2
clone size: .
J gene: TRBJ2-3
D gene: .

CDR3 protein: CASSEWGGGRENTIYF
CDR3 DNA: TGTGCCAGCAGTGAATGGGGAGGGGGCAGAGAAAACACCATATATTTT
V gene: TRBV25-1
clone size: .
J gene: TRBJ1-3
D gene: TRBD1

CDR3 protein: CASSPTSGLATTDTQYF
CDR3 DNA: TGTGCCAGCTCACCGACTTCGGGACTAGCGACTACAGATACGCAGTATTTT
V gene: TRBV18
clone size: .
J gene: TRBJ2-3
D gene: TRBD2

CDR3 protein: CASSPQESSYEQYF
CDR3 DNA: TGTGCCAGCTCACCACAGGAGAGCTCCTACGAGCAGTACTTC
V gene: TRBV18
clone size: .
J gene: TRBJ2-7
D gene: .

CDR3 protein: CASSQDGPRIANTGELFF
CDR3 DNA: TGCGCCAGCAGCCAAGACGGGCCAAGGATTGCGAACACCGGGGAGCTGTTTTTT
V gene: TRBV4-1
clone size: .
J gene: TRBJ2-2
D gene: .

CDR3 protein: CASNRGEGYNEQFF
CDR3 DNA: TGTGCCAGCAACCGGGGGGAGGGCTACAATGAGCAGTTCTTC
V gene: TRBV6-5
clone size: .
J gene: TRBJ2-1
D gene: TRBD2

CDR3 protein: CASSFGGLSTYEQYF
CDR3 DNA: TGTGCCAGCAGCTTTGGCGGGCTATCGACCTACGAGCAGTACTTC
V gene: TRBV5-5
clone size: .
J gene: TRBJ2-7
D gene: .

CDR3 protein: CASSPSGQGEGAQHF
CDR3 DNA: TGTGCCAGCAGTCCGTCGGGACAGGGAGAGGGGGCCCAGCATTTT
V gene: TRBV28
clone size: .
J gene: TRBJ1-5
D gene: TRBD1

CDR3 protein: CASRFRTSGRPYNEQFF
CDR3 DNA: TGTGCCAGCAGATTCCGAACTAGCGGGAGACCTTACAATGAGCAGTTCTTC
V gene: TRBV5-8
clone size: .
J gene: TRBJ2-1
D gene: TRBD2

CDR3 protein: CASSLSGTGELFF
CDR3 DNA: TGTGCCAGCAGCTTATCAGGGACCGGGGAGCTGTTTTTT
V gene: TRBV7-8
clone size: .
J gene: TRBJ2-2
D gene: .